Sequencing of this T cell receptor (beta chain) was carried out in a study of blood T cell repertoires in COVID-19. Study-wide context: Sites across the United States, Italy and Spain contributed samples from acute and convalescent COVID-19.

This CDR3 is 16 amino acids long. Germline assignment: CDR1 LNHDA and CDR2 SQIVND (reference sequence). V dropped 3 bases and J dropped 3 bases, with 15 bases sitting between them. Authors' data handling: Scientists estimated how many nucleated cells there were by amplifying reference gene primers. Sequenced by immunoSEQ multiplex PCR; TCRdb stores in-frame clones only, minus some. From that table come the V and J calls and clone size; the DNA was used to work out D and trimming. The data show fewer than 350,000 clones, with about 83% seen just once and roughly 6.2% held by the top ten. Study members were between 18 and 89 years old and lived in fewer than 30 US regions.

The sequenced sample was PBMCs or T cells enriched from blood (not recorded which). This TCR was recovered from a middle-aged woman who had recovered from COVID-19. V usage is TRBV19 and J usage is TRBJ2-1, with D possibly being TRBD1 (6 bases). The CDR3 is CASSISAGAGYNEQFF. As DNA, the CDR3 is TGTGCCAGTAGTATTTCTGCAGGGGCCGGCTACAATGAGCAGTTCTTC.